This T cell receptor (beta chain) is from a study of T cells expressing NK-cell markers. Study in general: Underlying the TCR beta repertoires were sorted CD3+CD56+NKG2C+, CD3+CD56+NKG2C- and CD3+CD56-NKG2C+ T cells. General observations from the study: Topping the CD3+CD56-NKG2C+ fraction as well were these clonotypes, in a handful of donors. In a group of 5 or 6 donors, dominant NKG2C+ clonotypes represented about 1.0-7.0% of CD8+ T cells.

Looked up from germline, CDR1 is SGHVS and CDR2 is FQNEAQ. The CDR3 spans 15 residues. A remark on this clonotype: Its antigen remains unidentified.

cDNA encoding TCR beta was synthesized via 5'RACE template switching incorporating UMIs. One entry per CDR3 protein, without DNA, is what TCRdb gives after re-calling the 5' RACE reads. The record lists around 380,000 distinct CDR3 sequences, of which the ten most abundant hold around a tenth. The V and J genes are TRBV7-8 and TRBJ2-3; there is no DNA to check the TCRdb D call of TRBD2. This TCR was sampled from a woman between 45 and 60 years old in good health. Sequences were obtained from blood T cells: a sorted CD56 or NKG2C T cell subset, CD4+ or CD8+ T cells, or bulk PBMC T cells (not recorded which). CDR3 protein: CASSLFRGGEDTQYF. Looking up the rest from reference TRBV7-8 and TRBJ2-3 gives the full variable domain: GAGVSQSPRYKVAKRGQDVALRCDPISGHVSLFWYQQALGQGPEFLTYFQNEAQLDKSGLPSDRFFAERPEGSVSTLKIQRTQQEDSAVYLCASSLFRGGEDTQYFGPGTRLTVL.